Listed here is a single TCR beta chain. CDR1 is LGHNA, CDR2 YNFKEQ, per germline. The CDR3 extends over 15 amino acids. This record comes from a study of cytomegalovirus exposure and HLA in healthy donors. PCR was performed using 60 Vbeta and 13 Jbeta primers. Data came from immunoSEQ multiplex PCR; TCRdb stores just in-frame clones and leaves some out. Of more than 150,000 clones detected, around 79% appear once; the ten largest clones hold over 1.5%. The specimen was PBMCs. This receptor was taken from a girl aged 10 to 17 in good health and CMV-seropositive. The V call is TRBV4-2, the J call TRBJ2-5; TRBD2 agrees at 8 bases. The assigned J gene may be wrong: the sequence end matches TRBJ2-7 better. The CDR3, as DNA: TGTGCCAGCAGCCAAATAGCGGGGAGCTCCTACGAGCAGTACTTC. Translation gives CASSQIAGSSYEQYF.